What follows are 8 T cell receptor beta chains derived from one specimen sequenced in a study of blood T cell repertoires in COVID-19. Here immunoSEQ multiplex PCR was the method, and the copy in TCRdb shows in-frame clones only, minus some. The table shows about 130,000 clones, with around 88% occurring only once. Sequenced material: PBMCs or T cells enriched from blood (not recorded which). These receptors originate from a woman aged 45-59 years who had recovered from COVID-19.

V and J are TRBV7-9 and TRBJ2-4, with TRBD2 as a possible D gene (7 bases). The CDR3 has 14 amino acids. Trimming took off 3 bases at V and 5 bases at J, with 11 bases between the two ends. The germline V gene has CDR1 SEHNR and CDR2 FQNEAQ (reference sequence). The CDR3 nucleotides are TGTGCCAGCAGCTTGGGGGGGCTCCAAAACATTCAGTACTTC. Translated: CASSLGGLQNIQYF.

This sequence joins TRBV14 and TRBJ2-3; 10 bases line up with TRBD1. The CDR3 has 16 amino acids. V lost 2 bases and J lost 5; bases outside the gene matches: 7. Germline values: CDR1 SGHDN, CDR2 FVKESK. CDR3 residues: CASSQPRTGGEDTQYF. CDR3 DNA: TGTGCCAGCAGCCAACCACGGACAGGGGGGGAAGATACGCAGTATTTT.

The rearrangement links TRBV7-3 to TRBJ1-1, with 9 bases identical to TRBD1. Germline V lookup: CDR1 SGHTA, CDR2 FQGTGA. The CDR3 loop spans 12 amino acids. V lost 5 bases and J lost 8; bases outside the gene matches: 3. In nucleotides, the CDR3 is TGTGCCAGCAGCCGCGGGACAGGGGAAGCTTTCTTT. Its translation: CASSRGTGEAFF.

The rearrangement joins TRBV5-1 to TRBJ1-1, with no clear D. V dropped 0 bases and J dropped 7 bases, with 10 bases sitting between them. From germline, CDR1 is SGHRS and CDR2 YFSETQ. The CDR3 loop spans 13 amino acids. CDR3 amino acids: CASSLGSAGEAFF. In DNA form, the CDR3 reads TGCGCCAGCAGCTTGGGGTCGGCGGGTGAAGCTTTCTTT.

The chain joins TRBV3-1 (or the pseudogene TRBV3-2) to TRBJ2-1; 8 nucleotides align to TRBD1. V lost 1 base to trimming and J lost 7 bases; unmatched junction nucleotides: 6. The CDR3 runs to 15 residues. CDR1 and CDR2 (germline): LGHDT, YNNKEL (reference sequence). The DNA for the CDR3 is TGTGCCAGCAGCCAAGGGACAGGGCCCAGGAATGAGCAGTTCTTC. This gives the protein CASSQGTGPRNEQFF.

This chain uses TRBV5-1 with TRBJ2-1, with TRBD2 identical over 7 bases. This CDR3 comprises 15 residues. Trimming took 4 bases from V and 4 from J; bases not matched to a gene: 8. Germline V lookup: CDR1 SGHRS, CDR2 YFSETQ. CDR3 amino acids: CASSLREDLYNEQFF. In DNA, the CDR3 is TGCGCCAGCAGCCTCCGGGAGGATCTTTACAATGAGCAGTTCTTC.

The CDR3 loop reads CASRTGINTEAFF. As DNA, the CDR3 is TGTGCCAGCAGGACCGGGATAAACACTGAAGCTTTCTTT. The V and J genes are TRBV7-3 and TRBJ1-1; unclear D gene. From germline, CDR1 is SGHTA and CDR2 FQGTGA. This CDR3 contains 13 residues. With 6 bases removed from V and 2 bases from J, the gap between germline ends came to 10 bases.

The CDR3 coding sequence is TGTGCCAGCAGCCAAGTGGGCGTTCGTGGCACCGGGGAGCTGTTTTTT. As protein: CASSQVGVRGTGELFF. This chain connects TRBV3-1 (or the pseudogene TRBV3-2) to TRBJ2-2; no firm D call. CDR3 length: 16 amino acids. Per germline, CDR1 LGHDT and CDR2 YNNKEL (reference sequence). Trimming removed 1 base at V and 4 bases at J, with 13 bases between.